This T cell receptor beta chain was found in a study of vaccination effects on CD4 cells after COVID-19. Expansion with viral peptide pools was applied to antigen-specific CD4+ T cells by the ViraFEST assay prior to sequencing. Isolation of CD4+ T cells took place after around 10 days of culture. Vaccinated participants had no history of SARS-CoV-2 infection and tested negative for nucleocapsid antibodies. Wells each received around 2.1 million PBMC, cultured with about 10 IU/ml IL-2 and around 9.8 ug/ml peptides. Half-medium exchanges with IL-2 medium took place on days 3 and 7. Deletions cut 0 bases from V and 3 bases from J, with 14 bases between. The CDR3 loop spans 16 amino acids. Germline loops: CDR1 MNHNS, CDR2 SASEGT. Study-level results: Infection-derived and vaccine-derived clones contracted markedly late after vaccination.

Comments on this clone: What it binds is not known.

Here immunoSEQ multiplex PCR was the method, and the copy in TCRdb shows in-frame clones only, minus some. The table shows 9,000 to 13,000 clones, with 74% occurring only once. The specimen comprised CD4+ T cells from PBMCs cultured with HCoV-229E spike peptides, sampled before COVID-19 vaccination. The rearrangement links TRBV6-1 to TRBJ1-2; no firm D call. The clonotype comes from a human donor who received a COVID-19 vaccine. CDR3 bases: TGTGCCAGCAGTGAAGCGGTGGCCGAGTCCCACTATGGCTACACCTTC. Amino acids: CASSEAVAESHYGYTF.